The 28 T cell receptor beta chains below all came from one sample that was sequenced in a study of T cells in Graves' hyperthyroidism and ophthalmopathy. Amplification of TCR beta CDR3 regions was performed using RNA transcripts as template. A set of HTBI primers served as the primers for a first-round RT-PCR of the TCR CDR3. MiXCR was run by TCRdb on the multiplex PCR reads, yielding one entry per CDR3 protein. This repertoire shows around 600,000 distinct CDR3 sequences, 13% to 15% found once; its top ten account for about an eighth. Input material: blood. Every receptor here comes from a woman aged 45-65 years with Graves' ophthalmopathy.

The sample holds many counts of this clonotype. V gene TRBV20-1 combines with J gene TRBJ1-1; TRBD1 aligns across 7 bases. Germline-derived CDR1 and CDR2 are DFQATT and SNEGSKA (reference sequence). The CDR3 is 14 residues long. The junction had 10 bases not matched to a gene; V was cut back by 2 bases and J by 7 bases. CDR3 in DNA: TGCAGTGCTAGAATGTCCGGGACAGCTAGTGAAGCTTTCTTT. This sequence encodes CSARMSGTASEAFF.

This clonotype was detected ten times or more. This chain's CDR3 is CASIAGTSGTYNEQFF. The CDR3 DNA reads TGTGCCAGCATCGCCGGGACTAGCGGAACCTACAATGAGCAGTTCTTC. This chain uses TRBV28 with TRBJ2-1; 11 bases are a match to TRBD2. Germline lookup yields CDR1 MDHEN and CDR2 SYDVKM. This CDR3 has 16 amino acids. Losses at the gene ends were 7 bases for V and 2 bases for J; bases not matched to a gene: 7.

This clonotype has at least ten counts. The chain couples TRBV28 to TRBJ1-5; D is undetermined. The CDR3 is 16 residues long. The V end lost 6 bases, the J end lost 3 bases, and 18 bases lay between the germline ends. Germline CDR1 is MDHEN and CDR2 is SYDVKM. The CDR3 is CASRPPVGGNNQPQHF. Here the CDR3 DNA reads TGTGCCAGCAGACCCCCGGTGGGAGGGAACAATCAGCCCCAGCATTTT.

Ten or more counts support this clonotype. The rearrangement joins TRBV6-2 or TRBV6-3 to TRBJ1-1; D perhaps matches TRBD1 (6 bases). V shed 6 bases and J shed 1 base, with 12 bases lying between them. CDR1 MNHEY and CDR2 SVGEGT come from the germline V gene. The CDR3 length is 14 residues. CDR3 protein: CASSWTVKNTEAFF. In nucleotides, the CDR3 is TGTGCCAGCAGCTGGACAGTTAAGAACACTGAAGCTTTCTTT.

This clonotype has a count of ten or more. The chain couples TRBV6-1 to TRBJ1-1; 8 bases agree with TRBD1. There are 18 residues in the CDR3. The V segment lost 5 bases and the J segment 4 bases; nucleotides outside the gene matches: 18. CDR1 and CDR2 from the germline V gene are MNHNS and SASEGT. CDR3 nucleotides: TGTGCCAGCAGTTATGGCCAACGGACAGGGAGGAGGGTCACTGAAGCTTTCTTT. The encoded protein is CASSYGQRTGRRVTEAFF.

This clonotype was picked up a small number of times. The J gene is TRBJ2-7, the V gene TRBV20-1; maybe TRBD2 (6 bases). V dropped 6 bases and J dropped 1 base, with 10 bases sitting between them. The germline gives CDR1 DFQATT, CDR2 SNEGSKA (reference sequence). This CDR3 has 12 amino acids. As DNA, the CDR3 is TGCAGTGCCGCGGACTATTCCTACGAGCAGTACTTC. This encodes CSAADYSYEQYF.

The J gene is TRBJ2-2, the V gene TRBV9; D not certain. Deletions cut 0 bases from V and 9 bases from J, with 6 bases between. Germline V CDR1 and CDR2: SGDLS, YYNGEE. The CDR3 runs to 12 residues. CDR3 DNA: TGTGCCAGCAGCGTAGAAGGGTGGGAGCTGTTTTTT. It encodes CASSVEGWELFF. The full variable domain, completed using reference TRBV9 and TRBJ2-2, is DSGVTQTPKHLITATGQRVTLRCSPRSGDLSVYWYQQSLDQGLQFLIQYYNGEERAKGNILERFSAQQFPDLHSELNLSSLELGDSALYFCASSVEGWELFFGEGSRLTVL.

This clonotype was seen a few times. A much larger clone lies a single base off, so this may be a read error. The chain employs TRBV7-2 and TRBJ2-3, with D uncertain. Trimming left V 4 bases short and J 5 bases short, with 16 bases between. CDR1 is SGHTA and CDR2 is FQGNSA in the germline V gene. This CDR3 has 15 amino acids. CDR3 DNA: TGTACCAGCAGCTCGGGTGGTGTATCCGTAGATACGCAGTATTTT. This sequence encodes CTSSSGGVSVDTQYF.

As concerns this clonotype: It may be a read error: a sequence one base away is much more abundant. For the CDR3, the DNA is TGTGCCAGCAGACCGGGCGGTTCGAGCTCCTACAATGAGCAGTCCTTC. Translation: CASRPGGSSSYNEQSF. The genes are TRBV6-2 or TRBV6-3 and TRBJ2-1; D ambiguous. The CDR3 is 16 residues long. Germline V lookup: CDR1 MNHEY, CDR2 SVGEGT.

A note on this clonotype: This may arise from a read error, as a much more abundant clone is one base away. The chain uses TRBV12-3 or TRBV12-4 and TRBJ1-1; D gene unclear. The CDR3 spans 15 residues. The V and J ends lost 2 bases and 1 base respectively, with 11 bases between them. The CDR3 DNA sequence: TGTGCCAGCAGTTTAAGTGTACAATCGAACACTGAAGCTTTCTTT. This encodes CASSLSVQSNTEAFF.

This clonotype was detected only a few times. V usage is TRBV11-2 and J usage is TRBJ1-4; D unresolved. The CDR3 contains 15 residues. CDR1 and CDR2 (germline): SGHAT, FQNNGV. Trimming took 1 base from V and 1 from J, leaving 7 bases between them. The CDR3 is CASSLVRETNEKLFF. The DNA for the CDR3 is TGTGCCAGCAGCTTAGTCCGGGAAACTAATGAAAAACTGTTTTTT.

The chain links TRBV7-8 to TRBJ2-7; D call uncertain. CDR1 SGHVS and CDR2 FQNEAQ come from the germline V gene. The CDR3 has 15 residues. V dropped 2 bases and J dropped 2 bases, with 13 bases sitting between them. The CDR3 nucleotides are TGTGCCAGCAGCTTACCTGCCGACCTAACCTACGAGCAGTACTTC. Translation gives CASSLPADLTYEQYF.

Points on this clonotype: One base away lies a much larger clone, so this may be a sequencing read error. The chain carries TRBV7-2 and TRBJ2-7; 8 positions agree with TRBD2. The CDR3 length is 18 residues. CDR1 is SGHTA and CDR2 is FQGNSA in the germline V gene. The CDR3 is CASSYGGSGTISSCEQYF. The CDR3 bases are TGTGCCAGCAGCTATGGTGGTAGCGGGACCATTAGCTCCTGCGAGCAGTACTTC. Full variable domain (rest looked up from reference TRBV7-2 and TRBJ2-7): GAGVSQSPSNKVTEKGKDVELRCDPISGHTALYWYRQSLGQGLEFLIYFQGNSAPDKSGLPSDRFSAERTGGSVSTLTIQRTQQEDSAVYLCASSYGGSGTISSCEQYFGPGTRLTVT.

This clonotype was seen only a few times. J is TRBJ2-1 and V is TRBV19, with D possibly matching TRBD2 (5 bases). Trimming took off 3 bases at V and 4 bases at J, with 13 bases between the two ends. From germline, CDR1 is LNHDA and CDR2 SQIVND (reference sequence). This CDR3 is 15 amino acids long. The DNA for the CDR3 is TGTGCCAGTAGTATCTCCCTAGCTGAATACAATGAGCAGTTCTTC. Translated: CASSISLAEYNEQFF.

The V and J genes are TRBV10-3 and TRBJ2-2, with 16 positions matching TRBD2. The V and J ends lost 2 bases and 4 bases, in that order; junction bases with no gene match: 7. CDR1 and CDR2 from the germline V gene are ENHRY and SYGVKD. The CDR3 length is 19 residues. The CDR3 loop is CAISEPGLAGGRSTGELFF. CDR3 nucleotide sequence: TGTGCCATCAGTGAGCCGGGACTAGCGGGAGGGCGCTCCACCGGGGAGCTGTTTTTT.

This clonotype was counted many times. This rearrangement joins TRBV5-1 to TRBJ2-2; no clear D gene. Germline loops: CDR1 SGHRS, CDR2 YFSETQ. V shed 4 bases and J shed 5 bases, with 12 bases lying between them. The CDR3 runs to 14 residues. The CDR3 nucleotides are TGCGCCAGCAGCACCGGCCAAGGGACCGGGGAGCTGTTTTTT. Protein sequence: CASSTGQGTGELFF.

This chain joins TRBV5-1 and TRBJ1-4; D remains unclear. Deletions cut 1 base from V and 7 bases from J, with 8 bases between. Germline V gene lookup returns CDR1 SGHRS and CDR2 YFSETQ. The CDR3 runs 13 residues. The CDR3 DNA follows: TGCGCCAGCAGCTTGACGGTGGGTGAAAAACTGTTTTTT. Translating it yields CASSLTVGEKLFF.

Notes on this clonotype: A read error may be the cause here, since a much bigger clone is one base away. As DNA, the CDR3 is TGTGCCAGCAGAGGGCCACCGGGGGGCAATCAGCCCCAGCATTTT. This gives the protein CASRGPPGGNQPQHF. The chain has TRBV2 and TRBJ1-5; tentative D call: TRBD1 (5 bases). Looked up from germline, CDR1 is SNHLY and CDR2 is FYNNEI. This CDR3 contains 15 residues. Trimming removed 6 bases from V and 2 bases from J, with 14 bases in between.

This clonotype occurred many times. The CDR3 nucleotides read TGCAGCGTGTCACAGGGGGCAAGGCAGCCCCAGCATTTT. This sequence encodes CSVSQGARQPQHF. The chain links TRBV29-1 to TRBJ1-5; 9 bases align to TRBD1. The germline V gene encodes CDR1 SQVTM and CDR2 ANQGSEA. V lost 6 bases, J lost 7 bases, and 7 bases stayed unmatched. The CDR3 length is 13 residues.

The CDR3: CASSRSGAGELFF. In nucleotides, the CDR3 is TGTGCCAGCAGTCGATCCGGCGCCGGGGAGCTGTTTTTT. This sequence joins TRBV28 and TRBJ2-2, with D hard to call. From germline, CDR1 is MDHEN and CDR2 SYDVKM. CDR3 length: 13 residues. V lost 5 bases to trimming and J lost 6 bases, with 10 bases between them. The whole variable domain, filled in from reference TRBV28 and TRBJ2-2, reads DVKVTQSSRYLVKRTGEKVFLECVQDMDHENMFWYRQDPGLGLRLIYFSYDVKMKEKGDIPEGYSVSREKKERFSLILESASTNQTSMYLCASSRSGAGELFFGEGSRLTVL.

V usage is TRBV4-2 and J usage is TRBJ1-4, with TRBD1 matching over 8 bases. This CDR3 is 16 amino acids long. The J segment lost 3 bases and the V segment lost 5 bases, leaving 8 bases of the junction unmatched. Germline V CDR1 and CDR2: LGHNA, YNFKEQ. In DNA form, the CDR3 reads TGTGCCAGCAGCTCGGACAGGGCGGGAGCTAATGAAAAACTGTTTTTT. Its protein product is CASSSDRAGANEKLFF.

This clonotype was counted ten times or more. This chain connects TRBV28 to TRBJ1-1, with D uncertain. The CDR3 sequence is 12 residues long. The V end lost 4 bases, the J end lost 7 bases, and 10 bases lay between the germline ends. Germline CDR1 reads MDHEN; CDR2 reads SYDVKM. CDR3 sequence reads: CASSSPQHEAFF. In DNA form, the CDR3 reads TGTGCCAGCAGTTCTCCCCAGCATGAAGCTTTCTTT.

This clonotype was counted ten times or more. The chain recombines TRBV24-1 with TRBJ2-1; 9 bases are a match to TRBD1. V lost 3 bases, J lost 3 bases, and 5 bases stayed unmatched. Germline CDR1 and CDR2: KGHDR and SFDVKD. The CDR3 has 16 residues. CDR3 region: CATSDEGQGNYNEQFF. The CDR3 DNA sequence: TGTGCCACCAGTGATGAGGGACAGGGTAACTACAATGAGCAGTTCTTC.

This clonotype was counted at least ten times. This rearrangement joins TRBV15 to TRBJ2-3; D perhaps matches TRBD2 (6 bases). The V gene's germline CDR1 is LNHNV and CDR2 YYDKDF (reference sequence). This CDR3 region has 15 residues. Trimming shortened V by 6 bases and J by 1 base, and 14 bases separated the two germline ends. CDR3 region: CATSFGGIGTDTQYF. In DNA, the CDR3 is TGTGCCACCAGTTTCGGGGGAATCGGCACAGATACGCAGTATTTT.

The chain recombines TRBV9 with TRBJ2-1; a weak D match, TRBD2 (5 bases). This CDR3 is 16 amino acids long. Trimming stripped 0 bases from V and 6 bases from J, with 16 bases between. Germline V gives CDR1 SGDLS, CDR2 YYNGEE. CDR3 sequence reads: CASSVATDLARNEQFF. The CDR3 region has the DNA TGTGCCAGCAGCGTAGCGACGGACCTAGCTCGCAATGAGCAGTTCTTC.

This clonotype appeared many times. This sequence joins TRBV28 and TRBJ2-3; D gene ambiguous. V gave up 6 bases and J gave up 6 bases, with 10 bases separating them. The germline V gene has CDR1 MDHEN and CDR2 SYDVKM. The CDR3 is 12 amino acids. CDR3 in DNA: TGTGCCAGCAGCGAGACATTCGATACGCAGTATTTT. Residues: CASSETFDTQYF.

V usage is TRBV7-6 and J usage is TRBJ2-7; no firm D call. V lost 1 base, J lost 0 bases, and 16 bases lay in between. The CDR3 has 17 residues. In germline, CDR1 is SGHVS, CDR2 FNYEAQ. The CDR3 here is CASSLGSLAAISYEQYF. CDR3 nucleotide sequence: TGTGCCAGCAGCTTAGGATCCTTGGCAGCGATCTCCTACGAGCAGTACTTC.

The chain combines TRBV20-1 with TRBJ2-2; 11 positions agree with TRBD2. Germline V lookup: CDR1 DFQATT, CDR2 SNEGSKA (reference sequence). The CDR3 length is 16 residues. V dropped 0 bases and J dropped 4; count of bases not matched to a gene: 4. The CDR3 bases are TGCAGTGCTAGAGAAGGTAGCGGGAGGGGCACCGGGGAGCTGTTTTTT. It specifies CSAREGSGRGTGELFF.